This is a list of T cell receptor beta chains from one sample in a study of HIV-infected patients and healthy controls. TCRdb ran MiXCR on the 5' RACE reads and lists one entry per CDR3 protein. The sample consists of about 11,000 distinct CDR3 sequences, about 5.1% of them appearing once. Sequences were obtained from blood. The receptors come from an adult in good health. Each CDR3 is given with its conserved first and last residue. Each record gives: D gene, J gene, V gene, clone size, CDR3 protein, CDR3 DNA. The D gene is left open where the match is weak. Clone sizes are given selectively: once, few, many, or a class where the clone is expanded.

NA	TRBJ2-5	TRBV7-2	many	CASNHPGSGQETQYF	TGTGCCAGCAACCACCCCGGAAGCGGGCAAGAGACCCAGTACTTC
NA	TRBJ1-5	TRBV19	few	CASSIVSGGSNQPQHF	TGTGCCAGTAGTATAGTTAGTGGCGGAAGCAATCAGCCCCAGCATTTT
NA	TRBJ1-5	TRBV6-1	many	CASSTGNRNQPQHF	TGTGCCAGCAGTACAGGGAATCGCAATCAGCCCCAGCATTTT
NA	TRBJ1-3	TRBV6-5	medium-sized	CASSYSSWSGNTIYF	TGTGCCAGCAGTTACTCGTCGTGGTCTGGAAACACCATATATTTT
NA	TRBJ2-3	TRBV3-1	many	CASSPIGDTQYF	TGTGCCAGCAGCCCGATTGGCGATACGCAGTATTTT
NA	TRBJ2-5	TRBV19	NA	CASSQRRLPQETQYF	TGTGCCAGTAGTCAAAGAAGACTTCCCCAAGAGACCCAGTACTTC
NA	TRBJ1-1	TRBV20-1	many	CSAPRRGYEAFF	TGCAGTGCTCCCCGCCGGGGGTATGAAGCTTTCTTT
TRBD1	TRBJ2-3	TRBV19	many	CASSIDRAASTDTQYF	TGTGCCAGTAGTATCGACAGGGCCGCTAGCACAGATACGCAGTATTTT
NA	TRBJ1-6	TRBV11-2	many	CASSLFGRRGSPLHF	TGTGCCAGCAGCTTATTTGGGCGCCGAGGTTCACCCCTCCACTTT
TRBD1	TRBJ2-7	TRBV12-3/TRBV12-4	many	CASSPRTGRSYEQYF	TGTGCCAGCAGTCCTCGGACAGGCCGCTCCTACGAGCAGTACTTC
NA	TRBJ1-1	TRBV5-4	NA	CATRKSLNTEAFF	TGTGCCACCCGAAAGTCCCTGAACACTGAAGCTTTCTTT
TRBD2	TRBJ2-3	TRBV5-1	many	CASSRPALAGGTDTQYF	TGCGCCAGCAGCCGCCCCGCCCTAGCGGGGGGCACAGATACGCAGTATTTT
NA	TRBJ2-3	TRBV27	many	CASSLLGSTDTQYF	TGTGCCAGCAGTTTATTGGGTAGCACAGATACGCAGTATTTT
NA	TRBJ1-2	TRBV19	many	CASTAGISVRGYTF	TGTGCCAGTACGGCAGGAATTAGTGTCCGGGGCTACACCTTC
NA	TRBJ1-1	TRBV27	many	CASSLSWGAGNTEAFF	TGTGCCAGCAGTTTATCATGGGGGGCTGGGAACACTGAAGCTTTCTTT
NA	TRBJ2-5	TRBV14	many	CASSPPADGETQYF	TGTGCCAGCAGCCCACCTGCCGATGGAGAGACCCAGTACTTC
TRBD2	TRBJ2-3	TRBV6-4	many	CASSSDSGGASDTQYF	TGTGCCAGCAGTTCTGACAGCGGGGGGGCCTCCGATACGCAGTATTTT